Below, one TCR beta chain is given with its context. The CDR3 length is 12 residues. V gave up 0 bases and J gave up 7 bases, with 6 bases separating them. The germline V gene has CDR1 SGDLS and CDR2 YYNGEE. This sample is part of a study of T cells in Graves' hyperthyroidism and ophthalmopathy. RNA transcripts provided the source from which TCR beta CDR3 regions were amplified. HTBI primers were employed in a first-round RT-PCR of the TCR CDR3. TCRdb reprocessed the multiplex PCR reads via MiXCR and lists one record per CDR3 protein. The repertoire holds 540,000 or so distinct CDR3 sequences, with 15% to 18% as singletons.

The V call is TRBV9, the J call TRBJ2-3; D not resolved. Sequencing input: blood. This sequence was found in a woman aged 25 to 39 with Graves' hyperthyroidism. The CDR3 region is CASSVGGNTQYF. DNA of the CDR3: TGTGCCAGCAGCGTAGGGGGAAATACGCAGTATTTT.